The rows below give T cell receptor beta chains drawn from one sample of a study of blood T cell repertoires in COVID-19. Generated by immunoSEQ multiplex PCR, the TCRdb table keeps only in-frame clones and is missing some. Of 140,000 to 150,000 clones in the sample, 81% were seen once. Sequences were obtained from peripheral blood. Receptors were obtained from a human donor with acute or convalescent COVID-19. The donor label of this sample is uncertain. Both conserved end residues are part of each CDR3. The D gene is left open where the match is weak. The size entry is marked missing in some rows and otherwise reads once, few, many or a size class.

d_call | j_call | v_call | clone_size | cdr3_aa | cdr3_nt
TRBD1 | TRBJ1-2 | TRBV6-5 | . | CASSYSLQGVNDGYTF | TGTGCCAGCAGTTACTCGCTACAGGGGGTAAATGATGGCTACACCTTC
. | TRBJ2-2 | TRBV5-1 | . | CASSSQVGELFF | TGCGCCAGCAGCTCTCAGGTCGGGGAGCTGTTTTTT
TRBD2 | TRBJ2-1 | TRBV6-1 | medium-sized | CASSELAGGSYNEQFF | TGTGCCAGCAGTGAATTAGCGGGGGGCTCCTACAATGAGCAGTTCTTC
TRBD1 | TRBJ1-2 | TRBV7-3 | . | CASSSDRDEGYTF | TGTGCCAGCAGCTCTGACAGGGATGAGGGCTACACCTTC
. | TRBJ2-1 | TRBV24-1 | once | CATSDFSRGSYNEQFF | TGTGCCACCAGTGATTTCTCCAGGGGCTCCTACAATGAGCAGTTCTTC
TRBD1 | TRBJ1-1 | TRBV7-9 | . | CASSLVGGGQVNTEAFF | TGTGCCAGCAGCTTAGTGGGGGGAGGACAGGTGAACACTGAAGCTTTCTTT
. | TRBJ2-7 | TRBV7-8 | . | CASSPAPLKESYEQYF | TGTGCCAGCAGCCCAGCCCCCCTAAAAGAGTCCTACGAGCAGTACTTC
. | TRBJ2-1 | TRBV4-1 | . | CASSLRGANYNEQFF | TGCGCCAGCAGTCTCAGGGGGGCCAATTACAATGAGCAGTTCTTC
. | TRBJ2-2 | TRBV4-1 | once | CASSQGQETGELFF | TGCGCCAGCAGCCAAGGACAGGAGACCGGGGAGCTGTTTTTT
TRBD1 | TRBJ2-1 | TRBV27 | few | CASSRPGTGRNNEQFF | TGTGCCAGCAGTCGCCCCGGGACAGGGAGGAACAATGAGCAGTTCTTC
TRBD1 | TRBJ1-5 | TRBV29-1 | . | CSVVDRGGSQPQHF | TGCAGCGTAGTCGACAGGGGCGGTAGTCAGCCCCAGCATTTT
TRBD2 | TRBJ2-7 | TRBV7-8 | . | CASLPGGPADYPSYEQYF | TGTGCCAGCCTCCCGGGGGGACCGGCGGACTACCCCTCCTACGAGCAGTACTTC
. | TRBJ2-1 | TRBV19 | . | CASSTLLQGRNEQFF | TGTGCCAGTAGTACACTATTACAGGGTCGGAATGAGCAGTTCTTC
. | TRBJ1-6 | TRBV2 | once | CASSASRGRNSPLHF | TGTGCCAGCAGTGCTAGCAGGGGTAGGAACTCACCCCTCCACTTT
. | TRBJ1-2 | TRBV30 | . | CAWSAGQNYGYTF | TGTGCCTGGAGCGCTGGACAGAACTATGGCTACACCTTC
. | TRBJ2-5 | TRBV21-1 | . | CASSKDGGLRAQYF | TGTGCCAGCAGCAAAGATGGGGGCCTTCGGGCCCAGTACTTC
TRBD1 | TRBJ1-2 | TRBV7-2 | . | CASSPRTGNYGYTF | TGTGCCAGCAGCCCCCGGACAGGGAACTATGGCTACACCTTC
TRBD1 | TRBJ2-7 | TRBV6-6 | many | CASSPPGDRVQYF | TGTGCCAGCAGTCCCCCAGGGGACAGGGTACAGTACTTC
TRBD2 | TRBJ2-3 | TRBV6-5 | . | CASSYYGGGTDTQYF | TGTGCCAGCAGTTACTATGGGGGGGGTACAGATACGCAGTATTTT
. | TRBJ1-1 | TRBV12-3/TRBV12-4 | . | CASRSGFGEAFF | TGTGCCAGCAGAAGCGGGTTTGGTGAAGCTTTCTTT
. | TRBJ1-6 | TRBV5-6 | many | CASSLGGTWNSPLHF | TGTGCCAGCAGCTTGGGAGGGACTTGGAATTCACCCCTCCACTTT
TRBD1 | TRBJ1-1 | TRBV27 | once | CASSLSSRGARMNTEAFF | TGTGCCAGCAGTCTATCTTCCAGGGGGGCGCGGATGAACACTGAAGCTTTCTTT
. | TRBJ1-1 | TRBV12-3/TRBV12-4 | . | CASSTGKDTEAFF | TGTGCCAGCAGTACGGGGAAGGACACTGAAGCTTTCTTT
. | TRBJ1-5 | TRBV19 | few | CASRVTGWVNQPQHF | TGTGCCAGTAGGGTCACAGGGTGGGTCAATCAGCCCCAGCATTTT